Each of the 24 T cell receptor beta chains below was sequenced from the same sample in a study of blood T cell repertoires in COVID-19. Only in-frame clones appear in the TCRdb table, and some are missing; sequencing was by immunoSEQ multiplex PCR. The data show about 180,000 clones, approximately 86% seen once. The specimen sequenced was peripheral blood. The origin of the receptors is a woman in her twenties or thirties with active or convalescent COVID-19.

The gene calls are TRBV2 and TRBJ1-5; D gene unclear. Trimming shortened V by 6 bases and J by 2 bases, and 14 bases separated the two germline ends. This CDR3 comprises 15 residues. Germline V gene sequence: CDR1 SNHLY, CDR2 FYNNEI. The CDR3 coding sequence is TGTGCCAGCAGCCCCCGGGTGATGGGCAATCAGCCCCAGCATTTT. Its translation: CASSPRVMGNQPQHF.

This clone came up a few times. The CDR3, as DNA: TGTGCCAGCAGCCACGGCGGACAGTTTGGCTACACCTTC. Its translation: CASSHGGQFGYTF. The rearrangement links TRBV7-2 to TRBJ1-2, with D possibly being TRBD1 (6 bases). V lost 5 bases and J 7 bases, leaving 14 bases between the germline ends. This CDR3 is built from 13 residues. Germline-derived CDR1 and CDR2 are SGHTA and FQGNSA.

The V and J genes are TRBV25-1 and TRBJ1-1, with a possible D match to TRBD1 (5 bases). Germline V lookup: CDR1 MGHDK, CDR2 SYGVNS. The CDR3 is 13 amino acids. V shed 3 bases and J shed 0 bases, with 5 bases lying between them. CDR3 DNA: TGTGCCAGCAGTGACAGGGTGAACACTGAAGCTTTCTTT. This sequence encodes CASSDRVNTEAFF.

The V gene is TRBV5-8, the J gene TRBJ2-1; TRBD2 aligns across 8 bases. The CDR3 has 16 residues. The germline V gene encodes CDR1 SGHTS and CDR2 YDEGEE. V lost 5 bases to trimming and J lost 3 bases; unmatched junction nucleotides: 10. CDR3 in DNA: TGTGCCAGCAGTCCACTGACTAGCGAGTACTACAATGAGCAGTTCTTC. Translating it yields CASSPLTSEYYNEQFF.

The chain recombines TRBV2 with TRBJ2-7; 7 bases agree with TRBD1. CDR3 length: 17 residues. Per germline, CDR1 SNHLY and CDR2 FYNNEI. Unmatched junction bases numbered 14, after V lost 5 bases and J lost 1 base. The CDR3 DNA is TGTGCCAGCAGTTTCTACCAGAAGACAGGGAGTTCCTACGAGCAGTACTTC. Translating gives CASSFYQKTGSSYEQYF.

The rearrangement joins TRBV5-1 to TRBJ2-1, with TRBD1 matching over 12 bases. CDR3 length equals 17 residues. Trimming removed 2 bases from V and 5 bases from J; junction bases left unmatched: 8. Germline-derived CDR1 and CDR2 are SGHRS and YFSETQ. CDR3 sequence reads: CASSLPKGQGADNEQFF. CDR3 nucleotide sequence: TGCGCCAGCAGCTTACCCAAGGGACAGGGGGCGGACAATGAGCAGTTCTTC.

J is TRBJ2-5 and V is TRBV5-1; no definite D call. This CDR3 region has 14 residues. The V end lost 4 bases, the J end lost 1 base, and 11 bases lay between the germline ends. Germline V lookup: CDR1 SGHRS, CDR2 YFSETQ. Here the CDR3 DNA reads TGCGCCAGCAGCCCCACCCCGGGCCAAGAGACCCAGTACTTC. This sequence encodes CASSPTPGQETQYF.

In nucleotides, the CDR3 is TGCGCCAGCAGGCGGGACAGGGAAGTCTGTGGCTACACCTTC. Its protein is CASRRDREVCGYTF. This sequence joins TRBV10-1 and TRBJ1-2; 9 positions match TRBD1. The germline V gene encodes CDR1 WNHNN and CDR2 SYGVQD (reference sequence). V lost 6 bases, J lost 7 bases, and 9 bases stayed unmatched. The CDR3 extends over 14 amino acids.

Comment on this clone: The junction shows a germline mismatch at one end, possibly a read error. The rearrangement links TRBV7-7 to TRBJ2-3; D is uncertain. CDR1 and CDR2 (germline): SSHAT, FNYEAQ (reference sequence). The CDR3 consists of 12 residues. For the CDR3, the DNA is TGTGCTAGCAGCCGGAGTGGAGATACGCAGTATTTT. Its protein is CASSRSGDTQYF.

This sequence joins TRBV19 and TRBJ2-1; 10 positions match TRBD2. The trim removed 4 bases at V and 8 bases at J, leaving 11 bases unmatched. Germline loops: CDR1 LNHDA, CDR2 SQIVND (reference sequence). CDR3 size: 16 residues. The CDR3 bases are TGTGCCAGTAGTACCCGAGCGGGAGGGCCGGGGGATGAGCAGTTCTTC. Its translation: CASSTRAGGPGDEQFF.

V gene TRBV19 combines with J gene TRBJ2-3; 8 bases are a match to TRBD1. Germline loops: CDR1 LNHDA, CDR2 SQIVND (reference sequence). This CDR3 has 15 residues. V was pared by 2 bases and J by 6 bases, with 7 bases of the junction left unmatched. CDR3 coding DNA: TGTGCCAGTAGTATACAGGACAGGGTCGGCGATACGCAGTATTTT. This translates into CASSIQDRVGDTQYF.

V is TRBV19 and J is TRBJ1-5; TRBD1 aligns across 7 bases. V dropped 8 bases and J dropped 0; count of bases not matched to a gene: 10. The CDR3 runs 16 residues. Germline lookup yields CDR1 LNHDA and CDR2 SQIVND (reference sequence). CDR3 loop: CASLAPTGYSNQPQHF. The CDR3 nucleotides read TGTGCCAGTTTGGCCCCGACAGGGTATAGCAATCAGCCCCAGCATTTT. Using reference TRBV19 and TRBJ1-5 for the parts outside the CDR3, the full variable domain is DGGITQSPKYLFRKEGQNVTLSCEQNLNHDAMYWYRQDPGQGLRLIYYSQIVNDFQKGDIAEGYSVSREKKESFPLTVTSAQKNPTAFYLCASLAPTGYSNQPQHFGDGTRLSIL.

This clone was observed a handful of times. The V gene is TRBV15, the J gene TRBJ1-2; unclear D gene. Germline CDR1 reads LNHNV; CDR2 reads YYDKDF (reference sequence). This CDR3 comprises 12 residues. V was pared by 0 bases and J by 5 bases, with 4 bases between. This chain's CDR3 is CATSREEYGYTF. In DNA, the CDR3 is TGTGCCACCAGCAGAGAGGAGTATGGCTACACCTTC. The full variable domain, rest sourced from reference TRBV15 and TRBJ1-2, is DAMVIQNPRYQVTQFGKPVTLSCSQTLNHNVMYWYQQKSSQAPKLLFHYYDKDFNNEADTPDNFQSRRPNTSFCFLDIRSPGLGDTAMYLCATSREEYGYTFGSGTRLTVV.

This chain uses TRBV3-1 (or the pseudogene TRBV3-2) with TRBJ1-2; 8 bases are shared with TRBD1. With 4 bases clipped from V and 3 bases from J, the junction kept 1 base outside the gene matches. Germline V lookup: CDR1 LGHDT, CDR2 YNNKEL (reference sequence). The CDR3 consists of 13 residues. The DNA for the CDR3 is TGTGCCAGCAGCCCAGGGGGCGACTATGGCTACACCTTC. Translated, it gives CASSPGGDYGYTF.

The gene calls are TRBV6-1 and TRBJ1-4; D not resolved. The CDR3 runs to 16 residues. Germline V CDR1 and CDR2: MNHNS, SASEGT. V gave up 1 base and J gave up 6 bases, with 15 bases separating them. CDR3 protein: CASSEVGGRLHEKLFF. CDR3 DNA sequence: TGTGCCAGCAGTGAAGTAGGTGGCAGACTCCATGAAAAACTGTTTTTT.

The chain couples TRBV5-6 to TRBJ2-1, with D possibly TRBD1 on 6 matching bases. With 1 base removed from V and 8 bases from J, the gap between germline ends came to 16 bases. Germline CDR1 reads SGHDT; CDR2 reads YYEEEE. The CDR3 is made up of 15 amino acids. The chain's CDR3 is CASSLKGQSWDEQFF. CDR3 bases: TGTGCCAGCAGCTTGAAAGGACAGTCTTGGGATGAGCAGTTCTTC.

This chain joins TRBV6-5 and TRBJ2-7, with 7 bases that match TRBD1. J gave up 3 bases and V 0 bases, and 2 bases lay outside the gene matches. Germline CDR1 MNHEY, CDR2 SVGAGI. The CDR3 contains 14 residues. The CDR3 nucleotides read TGTGCCAGCAGTTACTCGGGACAGAACTACGAGCAGTACTTC. It encodes CASSYSGQNYEQYF.

This chain uses TRBV7-9 with TRBJ1-6, with 11 positions matching TRBD1. The V gene end was trimmed by 5 bases and the J gene end by 10 bases; junction bases not matched to a gene: 4. CDR3 length: 14 amino acids. CDR1 is SEHNR and CDR2 is FQNEAQ in the germline V gene (reference sequence). CDR3: CASSIGTGGSPLHF. The CDR3 bases are TGTGCCAGCAGCATCGGGACAGGGGGATCACCCCTCCACTTT.

The V call is TRBV9, the J call TRBJ1-1, with TRBD1 as a possible D gene (6 bases). The germline V gene has CDR1 SGDLS and CDR2 YYNGEE. This CDR3 has 14 residues. The germline V and J ends were trimmed by 0 bases and 6 bases, with 12 bases remaining between them. The CDR3 nucleotides are TGTGCCAGCAGCGTAGTAGGGGGGGGGCCTGAAGCTTTCTTT. Translation gives CASSVVGGGPEAFF.

V gene TRBV5-1 combines with J gene TRBJ2-1; D unclear. With 0 bases removed from V and 3 bases from J, the gap between germline ends came to 7 bases. Germline assignment: CDR1 SGHRS and CDR2 YFSETQ. This CDR3 has 14 residues. The CDR3 region is CASSLVGSYNEQFF. In DNA form, the CDR3 reads TGCGCCAGCAGCTTGGTGGGCAGCTACAATGAGCAGTTCTTC.

The rearrangement joins TRBV14 to TRBJ2-1, with D uncertain. Germline CDR1 reads SGHDN; CDR2 reads FVKESK. Deletions cut 1 base from V and 2 bases from J, with 9 bases between. CDR3 size: 15 residues. The CDR3 bases are TGTGCCAGCAGCCAAGGTCAACAGACCTACAATGAGCAGTTCTTC. Its translation: CASSQGQQTYNEQFF.

This clone appeared once. V and J are TRBV11-2 and TRBJ2-3; TRBD2 agrees at 10 bases. The CDR3 sequence is 15 residues long. Germline assignment: CDR1 SGHAT and CDR2 FQNNGV. The V gene end was trimmed by 9 bases and the J gene end by 2 bases; junction bases not matched to a gene: 8. As DNA, the CDR3 is TGTGCCAGTGGGGCACTAGCGGGGATCACAGATACGCAGTATTTT. This codes for CASGALAGITDTQYF.

The chain recombines TRBV6-5 with TRBJ2-2, with D unresolved. The CDR3 is 13 amino acids. The V end was cut by 5 bases, the J end by 3 bases, with 7 bases between. Germline CDR1 reads MNHEY; CDR2 reads SVGAGI. As DNA, the CDR3 is TGTGCCAGCAGTCCTCGGGACACCGGGGAGCTGTTTTTT. This translates into CASSPRDTGELFF.

The chain employs TRBV2 and TRBJ1-5; no reliable D call. V lost 2 bases to trimming and J lost 6 bases, with 8 bases between them. CDR1 SNHLY and CDR2 FYNNEI come from the germline V gene. The CDR3 spans 13 residues. This CDR3 reads CASSEREAQPQHF. The CDR3, as DNA: TGTGCCAGCAGTGAAAGGGAGGCTCAGCCCCAGCATTTT.